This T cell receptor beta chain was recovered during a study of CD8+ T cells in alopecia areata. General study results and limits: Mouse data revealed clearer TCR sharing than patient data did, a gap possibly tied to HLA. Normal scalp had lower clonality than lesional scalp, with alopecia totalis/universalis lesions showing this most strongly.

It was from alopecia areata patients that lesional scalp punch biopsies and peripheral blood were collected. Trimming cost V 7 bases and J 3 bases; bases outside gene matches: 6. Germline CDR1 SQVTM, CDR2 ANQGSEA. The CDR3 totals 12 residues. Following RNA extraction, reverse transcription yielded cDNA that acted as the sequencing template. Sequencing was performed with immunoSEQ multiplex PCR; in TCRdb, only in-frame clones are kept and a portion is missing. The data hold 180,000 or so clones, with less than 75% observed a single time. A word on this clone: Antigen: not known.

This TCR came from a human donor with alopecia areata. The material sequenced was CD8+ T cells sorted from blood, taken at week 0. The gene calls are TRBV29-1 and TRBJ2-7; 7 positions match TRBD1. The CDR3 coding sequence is TGCAGCGCTGGGACAGTCTACTACGAGCAGTACTTC. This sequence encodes CSAGTVYYEQYF.